A single sample gave rise to the 3 T cell receptor beta chains below, sequenced in a study of early T cells in non-severe SARS-CoV-2 infection. One entry per CDR3 protein results from TCRdb running MiXCR on the 5' RACE reads. This table holds fewer than 90,000 distinct CDR3 sequences, 14% found once. Material for sequencing was whole blood. The receptor source for this set is an adult who was a healthcare worker with PCR-confirmed SARS-CoV-2 infection or an uninfected control (not recorded which).

The rearrangement joins TRBV28 to TRBJ2-4; 10 bases are shared with TRBD1. J lost 0 bases, V lost 6 bases, and 5 bases had no gene match. Germline V CDR1 and CDR2: MDHEN, SYDVKM. This CDR3 comprises 16 residues. The CDR3 loop reads CASRTGGVGAKNIQYF. CDR3 in DNA: TGTGCCAGCAGGACAGGGGGCGTCGGAGCCAAAAACATTCAGTACTTC.

In its sample, this clonotype was seen a few times. The chain has TRBV28 and TRBJ2-1, with TRBD1 as a possible D gene (6 bases). Trimming stripped 1 base from V and 5 bases from J, with 9 bases between. Germline-derived CDR1 and CDR2 are MDHEN and SYDVKM. The CDR3 has 14 residues. This CDR3 reads CASSLSDRNNEQFF. Written as DNA, the CDR3 is TGTGCCAGCAGTTTATCGGACAGAAACAATGAGCAGTTCTTC.

The sample holds a few counts of this clonotype. This chain connects TRBV10-3 to TRBJ2-3; TRBD1 matches 7 bases. CDR3 size: 15 residues. Trimming removed 4 bases from V and 0 bases from J; junction bases left unmatched: 4. Germline CDR1 is ENHRY and CDR2 is SYGVKD. The CDR3, as DNA: TGTGCCATCAGTGCCGGGACAGCTAGCACAGATACGCAGTATTTT. It codes for CAISAGTASTDTQYF.